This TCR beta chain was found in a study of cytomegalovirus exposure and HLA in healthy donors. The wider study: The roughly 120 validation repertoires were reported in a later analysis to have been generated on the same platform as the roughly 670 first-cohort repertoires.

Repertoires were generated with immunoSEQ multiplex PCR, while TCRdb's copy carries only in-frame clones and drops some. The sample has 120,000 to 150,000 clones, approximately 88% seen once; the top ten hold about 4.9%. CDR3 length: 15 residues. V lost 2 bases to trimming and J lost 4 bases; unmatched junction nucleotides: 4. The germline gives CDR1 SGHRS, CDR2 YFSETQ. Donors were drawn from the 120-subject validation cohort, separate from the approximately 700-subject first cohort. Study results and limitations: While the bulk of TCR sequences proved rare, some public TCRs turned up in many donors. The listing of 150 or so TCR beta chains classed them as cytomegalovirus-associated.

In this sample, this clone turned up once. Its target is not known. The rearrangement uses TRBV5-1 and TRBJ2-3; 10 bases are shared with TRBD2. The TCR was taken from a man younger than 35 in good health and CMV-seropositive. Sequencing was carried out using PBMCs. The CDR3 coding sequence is TGCGCCAGCAGCTTTCTAGCGGGAGAGGCAGATACGCAGTATTTT. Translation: CASSFLAGEADTQYF.